This TCR beta chain originates from a study of cytomegalovirus exposure and HLA in healthy donors. Study background: In terms of ancestry, the Caucasian-associated cluster contained about four fifths of the roughly 360 genotyped donors. Study-level findings and limits: The authors enumerated over 150 TCR beta chains as linked to cytomegalovirus.

Donors were ostensibly healthy at sampling, although undocumented immune exposures were probable. A few counts support this clone. As yet, its antigen is unknown. V trimming: 4 bases; J trimming: 7 bases; junction bases outside the gene matches: 6. Germline assignment: CDR1 LGHNA and CDR2 YSLEER. This CDR3 has 14 amino acids. Primers: 60 Vbeta forward and 13 Jbeta reverse. Profiled with immunoSEQ multiplex PCR; TCRdb holds only in-frame clones, not every one. The sample yields about 200,000 clones, about four fifths seen once. This rearrangement joins TRBV4-3 to TRBJ1-5, with 8 bases fitting TRBD1. This TCR was recovered from a male donor in good health and CMV-seropositive. Sequences were obtained from PBMCs. CDR3 sequence (DNA): TGCGCCAGCAGCCTAATTACAGGGGGACAGCCCCAGCATTTT. It codes for CASSLITGGQPQHF.